The 11 T cell receptor beta chains below all came from one sample that was sequenced in a study of blood T cells in healthy people across ages. A J-beta primer mix and a sample-barcoded 5' primer were used in a second PCR of about 7 to 12 cycles. TCRdb passed the 5' RACE reads through MiXCR, listing each CDR3 protein once. The profile covers 1.5 million to 2 million distinct CDR3 sequences, with about 31% appearing a single time and about 10% taken by the ten largest. Material: blood. All receptors derive from a woman aged 30 to 39 in good health.

The chain links TRBV20-1 to TRBJ1-5, with a possible D match to TRBD1 (6 bases). The CDR3 totals 14 residues. V dropped 3 bases and J dropped 1 base, with 10 bases sitting between them. Germline V gene sequence: CDR1 DFQATT, CDR2 SNEGSKA (reference sequence). Here the CDR3 reads CSASRGASNQPQHF. The CDR3 DNA reads TGCAGTGCTAGTAGGGGGGCCAGCAATCAGCCCCAGCATTTT.

There are a few counts of this clonotype. V is TRBV9 and J is TRBJ1-2; maybe TRBD1 (6 bases). Germline CDR1 is SGDLS and CDR2 is YYNGEE. The V end was cut by 0 bases, the J end by 0 bases, with 9 bases between. The length of the CDR3 is 15 residues. Here the CDR3 reads CASSVEGDPNYGYTF. In DNA, the CDR3 is TGTGCCAGCAGCGTAGAGGGGGACCCTAACTATGGCTACACCTTC.

This chain links TRBV4-1 with TRBJ2-7; the D gene is possibly TRBD2 (9 bases). The V end was cut by 1 base, the J end by 0 bases, with 22 bases between. This CDR3 has 19 amino acids. CDR1 and CDR2 (germline): MGHRA, YSYEKL. The CDR3 loop reads CASSQAVQGAGGDSYEQYF. The CDR3 DNA is TGCGCCAGCAGCCAAGCGGTTCAGGGGGCGGGAGGGGACTCCTACGAGCAGTACTTC.

In this sample, this clonotype turned up many times. The CDR3: CSARQTRGVGEQYF. The CDR3 DNA reads TGCAGTGCTCGCCAGACCAGGGGCGTAGGGGAGCAGTACTTC. This chain joins TRBV20-1 and TRBJ2-7; D perhaps matches TRBD1 (6 bases). The ends were cut back, 5 bases at V and 7 bases at J, with 21 bases in the middle. The length of the CDR3 is 14 residues. Germline CDR1 DFQATT, CDR2 SNEGSKA (reference sequence).

The V and J genes are TRBV10-3 and TRBJ1-1; 7 bases map to TRBD1. CDR1 ENHRY and CDR2 SYGVKD come from the germline V gene. This CDR3 comprises 15 residues. With V trimmed by 4 bases and J by 5 bases, 10 bases remained unmatched. The CDR3 region is CAISVSTGHGTEAFF. Written as DNA, the CDR3 is TGTGCCATCAGTGTTTCGACAGGGCATGGAACTGAAGCTTTCTTT.

The genes are TRBV11-1 and TRBJ2-4, with 9 bases that match TRBD1. The last part of the DNA fits TRBJ2-7 better; the J call may be wrong. Germline CDR1 SGHAT, CDR2 FQDESV (reference sequence). There are 16 residues in the CDR3. DNA for the CDR3: TGTGCCAGCAGCTCGGGGACAGGGAAGGCGACCTACGAGCAGTACTTC. Its protein product is CASSSGTGKATYEQYF.

The chain links TRBV30 to TRBJ2-5; TRBD1 or TRBD2 may be the D gene (5 bases each). V was pared by 0 bases and J by 11 bases, with 10 bases between. Germline values: CDR1 GTSNPN, CDR2 SVGIG (reference sequence). The CDR3 contains 11 residues. CDR3 coding DNA: TGTGCCTGGAGTGTTACCAGGGAGCAGTACTTC. Protein sequence: CAWSVTREQYF.

A few counts support this clonotype. The chain combines TRBV7-9 with TRBJ2-7, with 9 bases aligning to TRBD1. The CDR3 covers 15 residues. With V trimmed by 5 bases and J by 9 bases, 14 bases remained unmatched. CDR1 and CDR2 (germline): SEHNR, FQNEAQ (reference sequence). CDR3 nucleotide sequence: TGTGCCAGCAGCCCCTATGGTGGGACAGGGAGTTGGCAGTACTTC. It yields the protein CASSPYGGTGSWQYF. Drawing the rest from reference TRBV7-9 and TRBJ2-7, the complete variable domain is DTGVSQNPRHKITKRGQNVTFRCDPISEHNRLYWYRQTLGQGPEFLTYFQNEAQLEKSRLLSDRFSAERPKGSFSTLEIQRTEQGDSAMYLCASSPYGGTGSWQYFGPGTRLTVT.

V is TRBV4-1 and J is TRBJ1-5; 7 positions match TRBD1. CDR3 length: 14 residues. Trimming took 4 bases from V and 5 from J; bases not matched to a gene: 5. Germline CDR1 and CDR2: MGHRA and YSYEKL. The CDR3 is CASSPMDRYQPQHF. The CDR3 nucleotides are TGCGCCAGCAGCCCCATGGACAGGTATCAGCCCCAGCATTTT.

This clonotype has just one count. This sequence joins TRBV27 and TRBJ1-4; D uncertain. The CDR3 has 14 residues. V was clipped by 6 bases and J by 5 bases, with 13 bases between them. Germline V gene data show CDR1 as MNHEY and CDR2 as SMNVEV (reference sequence). The CDR3 reads CASSLTRRNEKLFF. CDR3 coding DNA: TGTGCCAGCAGCCTAACTAGGCGGAATGAAAAACTGTTTTTT. Complete variable domain (other parts from reference TRBV27 and TRBJ1-4): EAQVTQNPRYLITVTGKKLTVTCSQNMNHEYMSWYRQDPGLGLRQIYYSMNVEVTDKGDVPEGYKVSRKEKRNFPLILESPSPNQTSLYFCASSLTRRNEKLFFGSGTQLSVL.

Comments on this clonotype: The junction departs from the called germline gene at one end, perhaps through a read error. The chain recombines TRBV7-3 with TRBJ2-5, with 7 nucleotides matching TRBD2. Germline-derived CDR1 and CDR2 are SGHTA and FQGTGA. The CDR3 spans 23 residues. CDR3 sequence: CAGSLKPTHTPIYKRDFQETQYF. Written as DNA, the CDR3 is TGTGCCGGCAGCTTAAAACCCACCCATACCCCTATTTACAAGCGGGACTTTCAAGAGACCCAGTACTTC.